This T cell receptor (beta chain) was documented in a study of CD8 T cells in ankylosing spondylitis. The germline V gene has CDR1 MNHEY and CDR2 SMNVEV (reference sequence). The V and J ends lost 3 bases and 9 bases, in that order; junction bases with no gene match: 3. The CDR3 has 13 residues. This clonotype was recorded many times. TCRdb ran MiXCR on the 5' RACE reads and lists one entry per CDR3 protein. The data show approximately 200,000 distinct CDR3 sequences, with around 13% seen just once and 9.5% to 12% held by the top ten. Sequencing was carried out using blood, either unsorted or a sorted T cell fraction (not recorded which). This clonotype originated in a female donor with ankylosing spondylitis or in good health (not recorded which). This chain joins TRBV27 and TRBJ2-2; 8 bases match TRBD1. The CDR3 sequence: CASSLSGGRELFF. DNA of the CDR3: TGTGCCAGCAGTTTGTCAGGGGGCAGGGAGCTGTTTTTT.